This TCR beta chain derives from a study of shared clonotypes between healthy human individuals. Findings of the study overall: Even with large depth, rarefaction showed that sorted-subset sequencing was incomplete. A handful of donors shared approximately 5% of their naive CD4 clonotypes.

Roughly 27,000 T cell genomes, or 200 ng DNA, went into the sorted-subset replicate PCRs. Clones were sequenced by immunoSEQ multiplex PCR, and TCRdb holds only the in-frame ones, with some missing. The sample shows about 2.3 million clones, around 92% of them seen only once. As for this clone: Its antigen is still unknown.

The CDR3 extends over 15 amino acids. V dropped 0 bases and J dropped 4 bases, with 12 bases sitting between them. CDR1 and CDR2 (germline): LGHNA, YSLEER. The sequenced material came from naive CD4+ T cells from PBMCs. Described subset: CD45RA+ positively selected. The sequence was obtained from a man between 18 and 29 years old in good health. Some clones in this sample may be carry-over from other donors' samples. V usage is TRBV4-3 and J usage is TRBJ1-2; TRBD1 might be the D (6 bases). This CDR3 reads CASSQDQRGAYGYTF. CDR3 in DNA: TGCGCCAGCAGCCAAGATCAAAGGGGGGCCTATGGCTACACCTTC.